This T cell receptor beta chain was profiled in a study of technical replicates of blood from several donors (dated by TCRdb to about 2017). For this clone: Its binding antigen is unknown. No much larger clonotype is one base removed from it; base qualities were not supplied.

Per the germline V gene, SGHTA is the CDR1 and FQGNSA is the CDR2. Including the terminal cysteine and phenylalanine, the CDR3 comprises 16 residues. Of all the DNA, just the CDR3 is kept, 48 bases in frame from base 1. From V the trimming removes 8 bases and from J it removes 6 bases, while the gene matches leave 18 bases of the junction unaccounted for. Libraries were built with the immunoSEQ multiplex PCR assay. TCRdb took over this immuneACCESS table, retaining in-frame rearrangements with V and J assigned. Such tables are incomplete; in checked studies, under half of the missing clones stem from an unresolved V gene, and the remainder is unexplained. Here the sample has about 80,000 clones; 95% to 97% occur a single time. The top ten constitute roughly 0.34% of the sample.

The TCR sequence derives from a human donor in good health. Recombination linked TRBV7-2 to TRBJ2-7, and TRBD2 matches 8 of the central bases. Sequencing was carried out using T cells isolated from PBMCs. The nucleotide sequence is TGTGCCAGCCTCCTACCCACGGGAGGGCCTCGGGGCGAGCAGTACTTC. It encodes CASLLPTGGPRGEQYF.